These 3 T cell receptor beta chains originate from one sample sequenced in a study of T cells in women clearing cervical HPV infection. The protocol was immunoSEQ multiplex PCR, while the TCRdb copy is restricted to in-frame clones and leaves out a portion. The sample has roughly 49,000 clones; the top ten hold 0.98%. The sample taken for sequencing was blood buffy coat. The receptors originated from a woman aged 18-69 years with a cervical HPV16 infection that either progressed to CIN3+ or cleared (not recorded which).

Points on this clone: The read ends 3 residues before the CDR3 terminus; that terminus is restored from the germline J gene. The V call is TRBV5-1, the J call TRBJ2-5; 7 nucleotides align to TRBD1. Germline CDR1 SGHRS, CDR2 YFSETQ. The CDR3 is made up of 15 amino acids. V was pared by 4 bases and J by 4 bases, with 10 bases of the junction left unmatched. CDR3 protein: CASSAFDRDAETQYF. The covered CDR3 bases are TGCGCCAGCAGCGCCTTTGACAGGGACGCAGAGACC.

Notes on this clone: The read ends 3 residues before the CDR3 terminus; that terminus is restored from the germline J gene. This chain joins TRBV5-4 and TRBJ2-7; the match to TRBD2 covers 8 bases. Per the germline V gene, CDR1 is SGHNT and CDR2 is YYREEE (reference sequence). The CDR3 has 14 residues. The V segment lost 1 base and the J segment 3 bases; nucleotides outside the gene matches: 3. The sequenced part of the CDR3 DNA is TGTGCCAGCAGCTTGTTCGGGGGGGACTACGAG. Translation gives CASSLFGGDYE. The entire CDR3 protein is CASSLFGGDYEQYF.

Details on this clone: The DNA ends 3 residues before the CDR3 does, and the rest of the CDR3 is filled in from the germline J gene. The V call is TRBV6-2 or TRBV6-3, the J call TRBJ2-4; perhaps TRBD1 as D (6 bases). CDR3 length: 14 residues. In germline, CDR1 is MNHEY, CDR2 SVGEGT. Here the CDR3 reads CASRSLTGRNGQYF. CDR3 DNA, as far as it was read: TGTGCCAGCAGATCGTTGACAGGACGTAATGGT.